This T cell receptor (beta chain) is drawn from a study of blood T cell repertoires in COVID-19. Study-level background: Nucleic acid was either cDNA or gDNA, and it came from T cells, B-cell-depleted T cells, or PBMCs.

CDR1 is SGHTA and CDR2 is FQGNSA in the germline V gene. The CDR3 covers 14 residues. Germline trimming cut 1 base from V and 11 bases from J; bases unmatched to any gene: 5. As originally analysed: Scientists estimated how many nucleated cells there were by amplifying reference gene primers. Only in-frame clones appear in the TCRdb table, and some are missing; sequencing was by immunoSEQ multiplex PCR. That table supplies the V and J calls and clone size; D and trimming were determined from the DNA. The repertoire holds around 68,000 clones, with over 85% as singletons. What was sequenced was peripheral blood. The genes are TRBV7-2 and TRBJ1-6; 7 nucleotides align to TRBD1. The TCR comes from a man between 70 and 80 years old with active COVID-19. The CDR3 region is CASSLGSGGTPLHF. The CDR3 DNA follows: TGTGCCAGCAGCTTAGGTTCAGGGGGGACACCCCTCCACTTT.